This T cell receptor beta chain emerged from a study of siplizumab effects on memory and regulatory T cells. Repertoires were generated with immunoSEQ multiplex PCR, while TCRdb's copy carries only in-frame clones and drops some. The sample holds about 72,000 clones, about 90% seen once. Regarding the study as a whole: Suppressive activity of Tregs proliferating in siplizumab cultures remained unconfirmed. Alloreactive sequences from unstimulated CD4+ memory cells fell significantly with siplizumab.

To note about this clone: Antigen unknown.

The V and J ends lost 4 bases and 3 bases respectively, with 25 bases between them. CDR3 size: 19 residues. Germline assignment: CDR1 SEHNR and CDR2 FQNEAQ (reference sequence). The chain has TRBV7-9 and TRBJ2-1, with D possibly being TRBD2 (5 bases). The sequence was collected from a human donor in good health. The material sequenced was CD8+ T cells sorted from blood. CDR3 DNA sequence: TGTGCCAGCAGCTCCACATTAATAACCCGAGGGAGAAACTACAATGAGCAGTTCTTC. It encodes CASSSTLITRGRNYNEQFF.